This T cell receptor beta chain was profiled in a study of identifying expanded T cells in peripheral blood. Healthy donors had no documented immune events, such as infections, while sampled. TCRdb's copy holds only in-frame clones and misses some; the assay was immunoSEQ multiplex PCR. The sample contains about 91,000 clones, around nine tenths of which appear only once. The CDR3 is 16 amino acids. Sequencing was performed on blood. The chain uses TRBV21-1 and TRBJ1-2. TRBV21-1 is recorded as a pseudogene. The receptor was derived from a person between 18 and 69 years old in good health. CDR3 in DNA: TGTGCCAGCAGCAAAGCCCTCGACGGAATCTACTATGGCTACACCTTC. Its translation: CASSKALDGIYYGYTF.